The rows below give T cell receptor beta chains drawn from one sample of a study of neurological immune-mediated disorders. One entry per CDR3 protein results from TCRdb running MiXCR on the 5' RACE reads. Of about 30,000 distinct CDR3 sequences listed, roughly 14% are singletons. The sample taken for sequencing was PBMCs. These receptors were collected from a man between 65 and 85 years old in good health. Each CDR3 is given with its conserved first and last residue. The D gene is left open where the match is weak. Rows give clone size only sometimes, using once, few, many, or a class for an expanded clone.

size	V	D	J	CDR3	DNA
many	TRBV12-3/TRBV12-4	TRBD1	TRBJ2-7	CASSATGTENEQYF	TGTGCCAGCAGTGCTACCGGGACAGAAAACGAGCAGTACTTC
NA	TRBV5-1	NA	TRBJ2-1	CASRGSGYYNEQFF	TGCGCCAGCAGAGGAAGCGGGTATTACAATGAGCAGTTCTTC
many	TRBV7-2	NA	TRBJ1-4	CASSYPGRGLFF	TGTGCCAGCAGCTACCCCGGGCGAGGACTGTTTTTT
many	TRBV27	NA	TRBJ2-6	CASSLLGANVLTF	TGTGCCAGCAGTTTACTTGGGGCCAACGTCCTGACTTTC
many	TRBV5-1	NA	TRBJ2-7	CASSLGGRMSSYEQYF	TGCGCCAGCAGCTTGGGGGGACGGATGTCCTCCTACGAGCAGTACTTC
NA	TRBV24-1	TRBD1	TRBJ1-2	CATKGQGYGYTF	TGTGCCACCAAGGGACAGGGCTATGGCTACACCTTC
many	TRBV5-1	NA	TRBJ1-4	CASSLTGTNGKLFF	TGCGCCAGCAGCTTGACAGGGACTAATGGGAAACTGTTTTTT
NA	TRBV24-1	TRBD2	TRBJ2-1	CATSPSGGLDNKQFF	TGTGCCACCAGTCCCTCCGGGGGACTAGACAATAAGCAGTTCTTC
many	TRBV12-3/TRBV12-4	NA	TRBJ1-5	CASSFSQGGHQPQHF	TGTGCCAGCAGTTTCAGCCAGGGAGGGCATCAGCCCCAGCATTTT
many	TRBV25-1	NA	TRBJ2-7	CASSDAAGVWYEQYF	TGTGCCAGCAGTGATGCGGCAGGGGTTTGGTACGAGCAGTACTTC
many	TRBV20-1	TRBD2	TRBJ2-7	CSARDRVAGAYEQYF	TGCAGTGCTAGAGATCGGGTAGCGGGGGCCTACGAGCAGTACTTC
many	TRBV25-1	NA	TRBJ2-2	CASSDPRLGHTGELFF	TGTGCCAGCAGTGACCCACGGCTAGGACACACCGGGGAGCTGTTTTTT